This T cell receptor beta chain emerged from a study of blood T cells in healthy people across ages. Then a second PCR, running roughly 7 to 11 cycles, was carried out with a sample-barcoded 5' primer and a J-beta primer mix. TCRdb re-called the 5' RACE reads with MiXCR, one entry per CDR3 protein. The data show 500,000 to 550,000 distinct CDR3 sequences, with less than 25% seen just once and just under 9% held by the top ten. CDR1 and CDR2 (germline): MGHDK, SYGVNS. The germline V and J ends were trimmed by 1 base and 6 bases, with 16 bases remaining between them. The CDR3 contains 16 residues. This clonotype came up a few times. The same sample was also studied in work on T cells of mothers and their children.

The clonotype originates from a boy aged 10-17 years in good health. The sample comprised blood. The rearrangement uses TRBV25-1 and TRBJ2-1, with D maybe TRBD2 (7 bases). Here the CDR3 reads CASSELGAGEGNEQFF. CDR3 coding DNA: TGTGCCAGCAGTGAATTAGGGGCAGGGGAGGGCAATGAGCAGTTCTTC.